This record covers a single TCR beta chain. The study ran its PCR with 60 Vbeta and 13 Jbeta primers. The method was immunoSEQ multiplex PCR; TCRdb's version includes in-frame clones alone and lacks a portion of them. The sample holds about 210,000 clones; 82% are singletons and the top ten take 4.5% to 7%. This sample stems from a study of cytomegalovirus exposure and HLA in healthy donors. The clonotype comes from a man in his forties or fifties in good health and CMV-seropositive. The sample comprised PBMCs.

CDR3 amino acids: CASRGTGTPNTEAFF. As DNA, the CDR3 is TGTGCCAGCAGGGGTACCGGGACACCGAACACTGAAGCTTTCTTT. The genes are TRBV11-2 and TRBJ1-1; possible D gene TRBD1, 6 bases. The germline CDR1 and CDR2 sequences are SGHAT and FQNNGV. The CDR3 consists of 15 residues. V lost 6 bases, J lost 1 base, and 15 bases lay in between. The variable domain in full, with the rest retrieved from reference TRBV11-2 and TRBJ1-1, is EAGVAQSPRYKIIEKRQSVAFWCNPISGHATLYWYQQILGQGPKLLIQFQNNGVVDDSQLPKDRFSAERLKGVDSTLKIQPAKLEDSAVYLCASRGTGTPNTEAFFGQGTRLTVV.